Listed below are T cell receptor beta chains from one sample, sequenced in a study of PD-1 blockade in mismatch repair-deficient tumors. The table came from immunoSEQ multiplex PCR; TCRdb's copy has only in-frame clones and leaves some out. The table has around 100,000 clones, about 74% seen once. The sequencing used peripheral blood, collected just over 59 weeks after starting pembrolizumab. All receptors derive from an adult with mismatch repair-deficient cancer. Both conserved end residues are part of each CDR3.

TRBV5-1,CASSLGRGNTEAFF
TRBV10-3,CAISETWEIRTDTQYF
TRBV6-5,CAAAGQVGNYGYTF
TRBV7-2,CASSLVLGPTF
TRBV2,CASISVGQQETQYF
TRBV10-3,CAIKGEGYTF
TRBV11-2,CASSLDSYSYEQYF
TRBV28,CASSLETGAYQPQHF
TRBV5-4,CASSLEAAGGYNEQFF
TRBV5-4,CASSLEGSGSYTQYF
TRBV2,CASRAGQGVTRSTDTQYF
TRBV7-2,CASSLGLAGGETQYF
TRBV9,CASSSPGGVYGYTF
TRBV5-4,CASSTRLAVNTGELFF
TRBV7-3,CASSQGPGQGFDEQFF
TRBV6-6,CASSPPSGRAPYEQYF
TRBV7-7,CASSLVENTGELFF
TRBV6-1,CASSVAGPYYEQYF
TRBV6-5,CASSNGGLNTEAFF
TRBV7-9,CASSSGVGYVDEQYF
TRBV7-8,CASSFVRGKYEQYF
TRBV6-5,CASSRDRDRGYTF
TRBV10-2,CASKMDREGGYTF
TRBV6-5,CATYGDSTDTQYF
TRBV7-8,CASSQAFGTSTDTQYF
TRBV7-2,CASSSTTWGAYEQYF
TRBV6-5,CASSEFNSQGEQYF
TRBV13,CASSWDRGYTF
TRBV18,CASSPLQRENTGELFF
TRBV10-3,CAISGGGDRAYEQYF
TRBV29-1,CSVEDQRTASSYEQYF
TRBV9,CASTTGTSGSNEQFF
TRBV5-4,CASSDAVRDRTTYEQYF
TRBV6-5,CASSSRSNQPQHF
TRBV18,CASSPPGQVYYGYTF
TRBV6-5,CASRRRDRAGDTQYF
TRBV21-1,CASSKVAPTSTAQGETQYF
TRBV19,CASSPGPGQGATDTQYF
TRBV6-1,CASSEAVVGGNYEQYF
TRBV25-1,CASGRGETQYF
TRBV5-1,CASSLDGLYNQPQHF
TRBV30,CAWSRGGAYTF
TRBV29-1,CSAPGYGNEQFF
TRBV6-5,CASRPAGVDTQYF
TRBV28,CASSLTRYEQYF
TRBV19,CASGGQGLFGANVLTF
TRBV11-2,CASSVRDTSSYNEQFF
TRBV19,CASSLGGESYNEQFF
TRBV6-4,CASSEVGVGEQFF
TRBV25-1,CASSAAWGQGEDTQYF
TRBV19,CASSLSIGVGTEAFF
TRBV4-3,CASSQERGSPGNTQYF
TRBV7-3,CASSLQRATEAFF
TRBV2,CASHLLRETQYF
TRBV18,CASSSQYQETQYF
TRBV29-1,CSVEDRGTTYEQYF
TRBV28,CASGLAGAPANTGELFF
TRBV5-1,CASSITIAGTTGELFF